The rows below give T cell receptor beta chains drawn from one sample of a study of cytomegalovirus exposure and HLA in healthy donors. Assay used: immunoSEQ multiplex PCR; TCRdb lists only in-frame clones, some missing. The table has 220,000 or so clones, 82% seen once. The sequencing input was PBMCs. These receptors were collected from a woman aged 40 to 50 in good health and CMV-seronegative. Each CDR3 is given with its conserved first and last residue. A D gene is named only where the DNA matches it firmly. Not all rows give a size; the values are once, few, many and, for expanded clones, a class.

abundance: NA; v_gene: TRBV4-1; d_gene: TRBD1; j_gene: TRBJ2-1; CDR3aa: CASSQGGGQGLFNEQFF; CDR3nt: TGCGCCAGCAGCCAAGGTGGGGGACAGGGTCTATTCAATGAGCAGTTCTTC
abundance: few; v_gene: TRBV5-1; d_gene: TRBD1; j_gene: TRBJ1-1; CDR3aa: CASSLTGGRNTEAFF; CDR3nt: TGCGCCAGCAGCTTGACAGGGGGAAGGAACACTGAAGCTTTCTTT
abundance: once; v_gene: TRBV7-3; d_gene: NA; j_gene: TRBJ2-3; CDR3aa: CASSLSGGVVDTQYF; CDR3nt: TGTGCCAGCAGCTTATCAGGAGGGGTGGTAGATACGCAGTATTTT
abundance: NA; v_gene: TRBV28; d_gene: NA; j_gene: TRBJ1-1; CDR3aa: CASSSFRGVNTEAFF; CDR3nt: TGTGCCAGCAGTTCCTTTCGGGGAGTGAACACTGAAGCTTTCTTT
abundance: NA; v_gene: TRBV19; d_gene: NA; j_gene: TRBJ1-1; CDR3aa: CASSIAGANTEAFF; CDR3nt: TGTGCCAGTAGTATTGCAGGGGCGAACACTGAAGCTTTCTTT
abundance: once; v_gene: TRBV5-1; d_gene: NA; j_gene: TRBJ2-5; CDR3aa: CASSPDQETQYF; CDR3nt: TGCGCCAGCAGCCCGGACCAAGAGACCCAGTACTTC
abundance: NA; v_gene: TRBV27; d_gene: TRBD1; j_gene: TRBJ2-6; CDR3aa: CASTAGGTGANVLTF; CDR3nt: TGTGCCAGCACCGCAGGGGGAACTGGGGCCAACGTCCTGACTTTC
abundance: NA; v_gene: TRBV6-1; d_gene: TRBD1; j_gene: TRBJ1-4; CDR3aa: CASSRERTGVEKLFF; CDR3nt: TGTGCCAGCAGCCGGGAGAGGACAGGGGTTGAAAAACTGTTTTTT
abundance: few; v_gene: TRBV18; d_gene: NA; j_gene: TRBJ2-1; CDR3aa: CASSPPQLDNEQFF; CDR3nt: TGTGCCAGCTCACCACCGCAACTGGACAATGAGCAGTTCTTC
abundance: NA; v_gene: TRBV5-4; d_gene: TRBD1; j_gene: TRBJ2-3; CDR3aa: CASSSGQGSTDTQYF; CDR3nt: TGTGCCAGCAGCTCGGGACAGGGGAGCACAGATACGCAGTATTTT
abundance: NA; v_gene: TRBV28; d_gene: TRBD1; j_gene: TRBJ1-5; CDR3aa: CASAPRGRGNQPQHF; CDR3nt: TGTGCCAGCGCCCCCAGGGGGCGAGGCAATCAGCCCCAGCATTTT
abundance: NA; v_gene: TRBV18; d_gene: TRBD2; j_gene: TRBJ2-3; CDR3aa: CASSPPSSGRAAAQYF; CDR3nt: TGTGCCAGCTCACCACCGTCCAGCGGGAGGGCCGCAGCGCAGTATTTT
abundance: NA; v_gene: TRBV5-1; d_gene: NA; j_gene: TRBJ2-3; CDR3aa: CASSLGGITDTQYF; CDR3nt: TGCGCCAGCAGCTTGGGAGGGATCACAGATACGCAGTATTTT
abundance: NA; v_gene: TRBV10-2; d_gene: NA; j_gene: TRBJ2-2; CDR3aa: CASSPPETLTTGELFF; CDR3nt: TGCGCCAGCAGTCCGCCAGAGACCTTGACAACCGGGGAGCTGTTTTTT
abundance: NA; v_gene: TRBV12-5; d_gene: NA; j_gene: TRBJ2-1; CDR3aa: CASGRGYNEQFF; CDR3nt: TGTGCTAGTGGACGGGGGTACAATGAGCAGTTCTTC
abundance: NA; v_gene: TRBV5-6; d_gene: NA; j_gene: TRBJ2-2; CDR3aa: CASKRGGLNTGELFF; CDR3nt: TGTGCCAGCAAAAGAGGGGGATTGAACACCGGGGAGCTGTTTTTT
abundance: once; v_gene: TRBV4-1; d_gene: NA; j_gene: TRBJ2-7; CDR3aa: CASSQDFGGVYEQYF; CDR3nt: TGCGCCAGCAGCCAAGATTTTGGAGGGGTCTACGAGCAGTACTTC
abundance: few; v_gene: TRBV11-2; d_gene: TRBD1; j_gene: TRBJ2-1; CDR3aa: CASSLEGTGGNEQFF; CDR3nt: TGTGCCAGCAGCTTAGAGGGGACAGGGGGCAATGAGCAGTTCTTC
abundance: NA; v_gene: TRBV28; d_gene: TRBD2; j_gene: TRBJ2-5; CDR3aa: CASSPRTSGGLDQYF; CDR3nt: TGTGCCAGCAGTCCTCGGACTAGCGGGGGTCTCGACCAGTACTTC
abundance: NA; v_gene: TRBV10-1; d_gene: TRBD2; j_gene: TRBJ2-1; CDR3aa: CASSVIGGRVSPYNEQFF; CDR3nt: TGCGCCAGCAGTGTTATTGGCGGGAGGGTTAGCCCCTACAATGAGCAGTTCTTC
abundance: once; v_gene: TRBV30; d_gene: NA; j_gene: TRBJ1-4; CDR3aa: CAWSESVSEKLFF; CDR3nt: TGTGCCTGGAGTGAGTCAGTAAGTGAAAAACTGTTTTTT
abundance: NA; v_gene: TRBV18; d_gene: TRBD2; j_gene: TRBJ2-1; CDR3aa: CASSPPLAGNLNEQFF; CDR3nt: TGTGCCAGCTCACCACCGCTAGCGGGAAACCTCAATGAGCAGTTCTTC
abundance: NA; v_gene: TRBV5-1; d_gene: NA; j_gene: TRBJ2-1; CDR3aa: CASSFYQGGVGYNEQFF; CDR3nt: TGCGCCAGCAGCTTTTATCAGGGTGGAGTAGGCTACAATGAGCAGTTCTTC
abundance: NA; v_gene: TRBV29-1; d_gene: TRBD2; j_gene: TRBJ2-7; CDR3aa: CSVEMTSGSAYEQYF; CDR3nt: TGCAGCGTTGAAATGACTAGCGGGAGTGCCTACGAGCAGTACTTC
abundance: NA; v_gene: TRBV7-9; d_gene: TRBD1; j_gene: TRBJ2-7; CDR3aa: CASSHPRDSYEQYF; CDR3nt: TGTGCCAGCAGCCATCCCCGGGACAGCTACGAGCAGTACTTC
abundance: NA; v_gene: TRBV4-1; d_gene: TRBD2; j_gene: TRBJ2-1; CDR3aa: CASSQDSGRSSYNEQFF; CDR3nt: TGCGCCAGCAGCCAAGATAGCGGGAGAAGCTCCTACAATGAGCAGTTCTTC
abundance: NA; v_gene: TRBV14; d_gene: NA; j_gene: TRBJ1-1; CDR3aa: CASSQTFGNAEAFF; CDR3nt: TGTGCCAGCAGCCAAACTTTCGGGAACGCTGAAGCTTTCTTT
abundance: NA; v_gene: TRBV19; d_gene: NA; j_gene: TRBJ2-7; CDR3aa: CASSIVHREHEQYF; CDR3nt: TGTGCCAGTAGTATAGTGCACAGGGAGCACGAGCAGTACTTC
abundance: once; v_gene: TRBV5-1; d_gene: TRBD2; j_gene: TRBJ2-1; CDR3aa: CASSLARLAGVEFYYNEQFF; CDR3nt: TGCGCCAGCAGCTTGGCCCGACTAGCGGGAGTGGAATTTTACTACAATGAGCAGTTCTTC
abundance: NA; v_gene: TRBV4-2; d_gene: NA; j_gene: TRBJ1-4; CDR3aa: CASTSLAGLANEKLFF; CDR3nt: TGTGCCAGCACCTCTTTAGCAGGGTTAGCTAATGAAAAACTGTTTTTT
abundance: NA; v_gene: TRBV6-6; d_gene: NA; j_gene: TRBJ2-3; CDR3aa: CASGLDSRDTQYF; CDR3nt: TGTGCCAGCGGCTTAGACAGTCGAGATACGCAGTATTTT
abundance: NA; v_gene: TRBV19; d_gene: NA; j_gene: TRBJ2-7; CDR3aa: CASSASSGNEQYF; CDR3nt: TGTGCCAGTTCGGCTAGCAGTGGAAACGAGCAGTACTTC
abundance: NA; v_gene: TRBV13; d_gene: NA; j_gene: TRBJ2-1; CDR3aa: CASSLGRQGSYNEQFF; CDR3nt: TGTGCCAGCAGCTTAGGGCGGCAGGGCTCCTACAATGAGCAGTTCTTC
abundance: NA; v_gene: TRBV2; d_gene: NA; j_gene: TRBJ1-1; CDR3aa: CASRPDRNTEAFF; CDR3nt: TGTGCCAGCAGACCGGACAGGAACACTGAAGCTTTCTTT
abundance: NA; v_gene: TRBV7-3; d_gene: NA; j_gene: TRBJ2-3; CDR3aa: CASSDAIARNTDTQYF; CDR3nt: TGTGCCAGCAGCGATGCTATAGCGCGCAACACAGATACGCAGTATTTT
abundance: NA; v_gene: TRBV29-1; d_gene: NA; j_gene: TRBJ2-5; CDR3aa: CSVGRGQETQYF; CDR3nt: TGCAGCGTTGGCCGGGGACAAGAGACCCAGTACTTC
abundance: NA; v_gene: TRBV2; d_gene: NA; j_gene: TRBJ1-1; CDR3aa: CASTGTRAAFF; CDR3nt: TGTGCCAGCACCGGCACTAGAGCGGCTTTCTTT
abundance: once; v_gene: TRBV7-9; d_gene: TRBD1; j_gene: TRBJ1-1; CDR3aa: CASSFSQGETEAFF; CDR3nt: TGTGCCAGCAGCTTCTCACAGGGGGAGACTGAAGCTTTCTTT
abundance: NA; v_gene: TRBV5-1; d_gene: TRBD1; j_gene: TRBJ1-2; CDR3aa: CASSLGTGNLLAGYTF; CDR3nt: TGCGCCAGCAGCTTGGGGACAGGGAATCTTCTGGCTGGCTACACCTTC
abundance: once; v_gene: TRBV19; d_gene: TRBD1; j_gene: TRBJ2-1; CDR3aa: CATGQGGYNEQFF; CDR3nt: TGTGCCACCGGACAGGGGGGGTACAATGAGCAGTTCTTC
abundance: once; v_gene: TRBV4-1; d_gene: NA; j_gene: TRBJ1-2; CDR3aa: CASSQDRLYVHGGYGYTF; CDR3nt: TGCGCCAGCAGCCAAGACAGGTTATATGTACACGGGGGCTATGGCTACACCTTC
abundance: once; v_gene: TRBV7-9; d_gene: NA; j_gene: TRBJ2-1; CDR3aa: CASSWAGRRYNEQFF; CDR3nt: TGTGCCAGCAGCTGGGCAGGGCGCCGCTACAATGAGCAGTTCTTC
abundance: NA; v_gene: TRBV1; d_gene: NA; j_gene: TRBJ1-2; CDR3aa: CTSSQDRRQGVANYGYTF; CDR3nt: TGCACCAGCAGCCAAGATCGGCGACAGGGGGTCGCGAACTATGGCTACACCTTC
abundance: NA; v_gene: TRBV7-2; d_gene: TRBD1; j_gene: TRBJ1-2; CDR3aa: CASSLSLGQGGGYTF; CDR3nt: TGTGCCAGCAGCTTGAGCCTTGGACAGGGTGGGGGCTACACCTTC
abundance: NA; v_gene: TRBV4-1; d_gene: NA; j_gene: TRBJ2-2; CDR3aa: CASSQGRGTTGELFF; CDR3nt: TGCGCCAGCAGCCAGGGGAGGGGGACCACCGGGGAGCTGTTTTTT
abundance: NA; v_gene: TRBV10-2; d_gene: TRBD1; j_gene: TRBJ2-7; CDR3aa: CASSESKMGTGERGEQYF; CDR3nt: TGCGCCAGCAGTGAGTCTAAAATGGGGACAGGGGAAAGGGGAGAGCAGTACTTC
abundance: NA; v_gene: TRBV29-1; d_gene: TRBD1; j_gene: TRBJ1-1; CDR3aa: CSVSRQGGTEAFF; CDR3nt: TGCAGCGTTTCCCGACAGGGGGGGACTGAAGCTTTCTTT
abundance: NA; v_gene: TRBV5-1; d_gene: TRBD1; j_gene: TRBJ1-1; CDR3aa: CASSWGQGVVNTEAFF; CDR3nt: TGCGCCAGCAGCTGGGGACAGGGGGTCGTGAACACTGAAGCTTTCTTT
abundance: few; v_gene: TRBV7-2; d_gene: TRBD1; j_gene: TRBJ1-3; CDR3aa: CASSPDGTGGSGNTIYF; CDR3nt: TGTGCCAGCAGCCCAGACGGGACAGGGGGCTCGGGAAACACCATATATTTT
abundance: NA; v_gene: TRBV6-5; d_gene: NA; j_gene: TRBJ2-7; CDR3aa: CASSGTFTSYEQYF; CDR3nt: TGTGCCAGCAGTGGGACATTTACCTCCTACGAGCAGTACTTC
abundance: NA; v_gene: TRBV7-9; d_gene: TRBD2; j_gene: TRBJ2-1; CDR3aa: CASSSGLAGGYEQFF; CDR3nt: TGTGCCAGCAGCTCCGGACTAGCGGGAGGCTATGAGCAGTTCTTC
abundance: NA; v_gene: TRBV6-4; d_gene: NA; j_gene: TRBJ2-5; CDR3aa: CASSRARGETQYF; CDR3nt: TGTGCCAGCAGCCGCGCCCGAGGGGAGACCCAGTACTTC
abundance: NA; v_gene: TRBV30; d_gene: NA; j_gene: TRBJ1-1; CDR3aa: CAWRVAGDTEAFF; CDR3nt: TGTGCCTGGAGGGTTGCAGGGGACACTGAAGCTTTCTTT
abundance: NA; v_gene: TRBV7-3; d_gene: NA; j_gene: TRBJ1-2; CDR3aa: CASRRPPGGYTF; CDR3nt: TGTGCCAGCAGGAGGCCGCCCGGTGGCTACACCTTC